The rows below give T cell receptor beta chains drawn from one sample of a study of esophageal squamous cell carcinoma under preoperative chemotherapy. TCRdb redid the calling of the PCR reads with MiXCR, one entry per CDR3 protein. The sample holds about 30,000 distinct CDR3 sequences, 45% to 55% seen once. This specimen was collected from a patient given preoperative chemotherapy. Receptors were obtained from a human donor with esophageal squamous cell carcinoma. The donor label of this sample is uncertain. Both conserved end residues are part of each CDR3. The order of the fields is CDR3 length, V gene, J gene, CDR3 protein.

14	TRBV6-6	TRBJ2-5	CASRPAGGQETQYF
15	TRBV11-2	TRBJ2-7	CASSLYGGNSYEQYF
12	TRBV27	TRBJ1-4	CASSLNGEKLFF
11	TRBV7-2	.	CAGSRQYEQYF
14	TRBV5-4	TRBJ1-1	CASSRDQGNTEAFF
17	TRBV6-1	TRBJ2-5	CASSEVWDSGESETQYF
14	TRBV5-1	TRBJ2-7	CASSLGHAAGEQYF
15	TRBV11-2	TRBJ2-1	CASSLGPTGFDEQFF
14	TRBV6-1	TRBJ2-3	CAGRGGGGKDTQYF
14	TRBV7-8	.	CASSSDRGNYEQYF
16	TRBV7-2	TRBJ2-1	CASSSSRGGRYNEQFF
16	TRBV5-4	TRBJ2-7	CASSGRQGGSSYEQYF
12	TRBV10-2	TRBJ2-3	CASAQGFDTQYF
13	TRBV11-2	TRBJ2-1	CASSPQRVNEQFF
15	TRBV12-3/TRBV12-4	TRBJ2-1	CASSEGEGGSYEQFF
15	TRBV7-9	TRBJ2-5	CCSGPGRRGQETQYF
13	TRBV12-3/TRBV12-4	TRBJ2-1	CASSLDQTNEQFF
15	TRBV12-3/TRBV12-4	.	CASSEGEGGSYEQYF
17	TRBV7-3	TRBJ2-5	CASSFVPAGRVKDTQYF
15	TRBV6-1	TRBJ2-2	CASSPRGGSTETLYF
14	TRBV7-8	TRBJ2-2	CASSLDGNTETLFF
15	TRBV7-6	TRBJ2-3	CASSLGAGETNTQYF
14	TRBV7-2	TRBJ2-5	CASSLHGTQETQYF
14	TRBV5-5	TRBJ2-5	CASSIYRGGETQYF
16	TRBV7-2	TRBJ2-3	CASRPQGGRATDIQYF
15	TRBV7-8	TRBJ2-1	CASRPQGRIFDEQFF
15	TRBV7-2	.	CASSLLGSAKKTQYF
15	TRBV7-3	TRBJ2-3	CASGFCPGDTDTQYF
14	TRBV12-3/TRBV12-4	TRBJ2-3	CASRLAGSTDTQYF
14	TRBV7-3	TRBJ2-3	CASRGGLANDTQYF
14	TRBV7-2	.	CAGSGARPQDTQYF
19	TRBV7-6	.	CASSLGPGLGGGAQNTQYF
13	TRBV11-1	TRBJ2-1	CASSLGSGNEQFF
14	TRBV12-3/TRBV12-4	TRBJ2-5	CAGTGGRDQETQYF
19	TRBV7-6	TRBJ2-5	CASSLDPGIGGGDKEIQYF
14	TRBV19	TRBJ2-7	CASSPRGLTLEQYF
14	TRBV11-2	TRBJ2-2	CASSIAGPTGELFF
13	TRBV19	.	CASSMGPSREQFF
14	TRBV12-3/TRBV12-4	TRBJ2-5	CAWTCGRDQETQYF
14	TRBV7-2	TRBJ2-3	CPSLQAASTGEQYF
15	TRBV12-3/TRBV12-4	TRBJ2-1	CASSLDRSSYNEQFF
17	TRBV7-3	TRBJ2-5	CASSAGPGGRVQDTQYF
15	TRBV7-2	TRBJ2-3	CASGLGFWGKSAQYF
15	TRBV10-3	TRBJ2-1	CAISESLGLEYEQFF
15	TRBV5-6	.	CASSARAGTIIEQYF
19	TRBV6-1	TRBJ2-7	CASSTRTSGRTLTSYEQYF
12	TRBV12-3/TRBV12-4	TRBJ2-3	CANAGSTGTLYF
12	TRBV12-3/TRBV12-4	TRBJ2-7	CASSPDSYEQYF
14	TRBV12-3/TRBV12-4	TRBJ1-1	CASSGQGLNTEAFF
15	TRBV7-2	TRBJ2-4	CAGSLGGGGKETQYF
15	TRBV7-8	.	CASSLDGRSPDTQYF
13	TRBV6-1	TRBJ2-3	CAGSSGSTDTQYF
16	TRBV6-5	TRBJ2-3	CASSYSWQAGGHTQYF
19	TRBV7-6	TRBJ2-4	CASSLDPPLGGGDKNIQYF
16	TRBV7-2	TRBJ2-4	CASSFAGRSAKDTQYF
15	TRBV7-2	TRBJ2-5	CASSSTSGKGETQYF
15	TRBV4-1	TRBJ2-1	CASSQEEAWDNEQFF
12	TRBV7-3	TRBJ2-3	CASSLGQNMQYF